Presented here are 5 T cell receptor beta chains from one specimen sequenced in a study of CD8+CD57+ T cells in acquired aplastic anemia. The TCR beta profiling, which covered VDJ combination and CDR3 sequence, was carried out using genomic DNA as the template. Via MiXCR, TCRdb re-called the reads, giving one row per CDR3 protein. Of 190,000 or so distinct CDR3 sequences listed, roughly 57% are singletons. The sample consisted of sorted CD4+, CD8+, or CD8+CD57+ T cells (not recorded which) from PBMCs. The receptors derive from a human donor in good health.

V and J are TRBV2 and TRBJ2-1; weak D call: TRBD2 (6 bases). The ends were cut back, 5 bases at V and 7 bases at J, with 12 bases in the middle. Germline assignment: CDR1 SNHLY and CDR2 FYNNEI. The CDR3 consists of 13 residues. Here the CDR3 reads CASSTATRNEQFF. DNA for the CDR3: TGTGCCAGCAGTACTGCGACTAGAAATGAGCAGTTCTTC.

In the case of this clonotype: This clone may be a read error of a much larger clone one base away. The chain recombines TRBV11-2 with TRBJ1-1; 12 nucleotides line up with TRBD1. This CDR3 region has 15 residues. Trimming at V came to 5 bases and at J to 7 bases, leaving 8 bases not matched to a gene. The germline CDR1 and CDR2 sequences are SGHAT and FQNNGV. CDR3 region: CASSKPGQGAYEAFF. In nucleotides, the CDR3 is TGTGCCAGCAGCAAACCGGGACAGGGGGCTTATGAAGCTTTCTTT.

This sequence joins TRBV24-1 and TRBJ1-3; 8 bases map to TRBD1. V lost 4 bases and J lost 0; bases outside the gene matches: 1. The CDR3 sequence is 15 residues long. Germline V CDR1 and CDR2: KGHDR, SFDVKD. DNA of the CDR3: TGTGCCACCAGTGACACAGGGGGCTCTGGAAACACCATATATTTT. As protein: CATSDTGGSGNTIYF.

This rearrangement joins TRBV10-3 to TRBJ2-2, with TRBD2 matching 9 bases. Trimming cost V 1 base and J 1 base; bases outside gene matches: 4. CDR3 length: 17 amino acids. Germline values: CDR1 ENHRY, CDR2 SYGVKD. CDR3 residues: CAISEYTTSGNTGELFF. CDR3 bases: TGTGCCATCAGTGAGTATACGACTAGCGGGAACACCGGGGAGCTGTTTTTT.

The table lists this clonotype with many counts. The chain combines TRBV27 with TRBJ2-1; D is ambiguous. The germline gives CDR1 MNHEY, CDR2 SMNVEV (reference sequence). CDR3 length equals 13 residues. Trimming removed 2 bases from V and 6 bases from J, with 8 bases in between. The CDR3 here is CASSLVVGNEQFF. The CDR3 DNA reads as TGTGCCAGCAGTTTAGTGGTAGGCAATGAGCAGTTCTTC.